What follows is one T cell receptor beta chain and its context. With 5 bases removed from V and 0 bases from J, the gap between germline ends came to 11 bases. The CDR3 has 15 residues. Germline assignment: CDR1 MDHEN and CDR2 SYDVKM. The data were produced by immunoSEQ multiplex PCR, yet TCRdb's version contains in-frame clones alone and is incomplete. This table has about 150,000 clones, around 92% appearing once. The sample comes from a study of T cell responses to AZD1222 COVID-19 vaccine. The sequence derives from an adult in good health. The material sequenced was peripheral blood, taken on day 0 of AZD1222 vaccination. This sequence joins TRBV28 and TRBJ2-1; D ambiguous. The CDR3 nucleotides read TGTGCCAGCAGTCCATACAACTTCTCCTACAATGAGCAGTTCTTC. Its protein is CASSPYNFSYNEQFF.